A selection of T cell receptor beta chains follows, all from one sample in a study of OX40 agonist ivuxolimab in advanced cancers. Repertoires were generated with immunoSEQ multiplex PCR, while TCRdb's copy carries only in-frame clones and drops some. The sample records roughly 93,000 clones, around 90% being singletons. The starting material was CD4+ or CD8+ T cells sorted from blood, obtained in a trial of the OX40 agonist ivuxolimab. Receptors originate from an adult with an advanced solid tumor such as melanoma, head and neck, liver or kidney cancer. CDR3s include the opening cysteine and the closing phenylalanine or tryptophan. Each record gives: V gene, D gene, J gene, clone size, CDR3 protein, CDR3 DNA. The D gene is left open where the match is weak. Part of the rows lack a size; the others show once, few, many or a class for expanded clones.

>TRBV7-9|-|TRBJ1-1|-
CASSSLPSEAFF
TGTGCCAGCAGCTCTCTACCCTCGGAAGCTTTCTTT
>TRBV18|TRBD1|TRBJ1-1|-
CASSPPGQRNTEAFF
TGTGCCAGCTCACCGCCGGGACAGAGGAACACTGAAGCTTTCTTT
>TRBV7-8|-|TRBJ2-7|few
CASSLWSGGSGDEQYF
TGTGCCAGCAGCTTATGGTCAGGCGGTAGTGGGGACGAGCAGTACTTC
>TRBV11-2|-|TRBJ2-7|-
CASGSLGSYEQYF
TGTGCCAGCGGTTCCCTCGGTTCCTACGAGCAGTACTTC
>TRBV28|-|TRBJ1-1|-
CASSPELVEAFF
TGTGCCAGCAGCCCCGAATTGGTTGAAGCTTTCTTT
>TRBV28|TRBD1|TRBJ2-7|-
CASSEGARFDEQYF
TGTGCCAGCAGTGAGGGGGCGCGGTTCGACGAGCAGTACTTC
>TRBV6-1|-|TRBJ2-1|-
CASSERGVGDRQFF
TGTGCCAGCAGTGAAAGGGGGGTGGGTGACAGACAGTTCTTC
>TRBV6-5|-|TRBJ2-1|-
CASRLDRLLDEQFF
TGTGCCAGCAGACTCGACAGGTTGCTCGATGAGCAGTTCTTC
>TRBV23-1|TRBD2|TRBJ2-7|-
CASSQSGTSGSPYEQYF
TGCGCCAGCAGTCAATCGGGGACTAGCGGGAGCCCCTACGAGCAGTACTTC
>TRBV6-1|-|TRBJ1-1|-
CASRENTEAFF
TGTGCCAGCAGGGAGAACACTGAAGCTTTCTTT
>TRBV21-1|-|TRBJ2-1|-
CASSKEQTSGRTRNEQFF
TGTGCCAGCAGCAAAGAGCAGACTAGCGGGAGGACGAGAAATGAGCAGTTCTTC
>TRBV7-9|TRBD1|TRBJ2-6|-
CASSYGTGGSSGANVLTF
TGTGCCAGCAGTTACGGGACAGGGGGCTCTTCTGGGGCCAACGTCCTGACTTTC
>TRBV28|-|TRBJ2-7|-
CASRAWIVDEQYF
TGTGCCAGCAGAGCCTGGATAGTCGACGAGCAGTACTTC
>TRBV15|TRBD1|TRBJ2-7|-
CATSREAGGSYEQYF
TGTGCCACCAGCAGAGAGGCAGGGGGCTCCTACGAGCAGTACTTC
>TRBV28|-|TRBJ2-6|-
CASSSPGSGANVLTF
TGTGCCAGCAGTTCCCCAGGCTCTGGGGCCAACGTCCTGACTTTC
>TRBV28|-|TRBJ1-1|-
CASEGGLHTEAFF
TGTGCCAGCGAGGGAGGACTACACACTGAAGCTTTCTTT
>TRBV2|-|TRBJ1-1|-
CASSTQGNTEAFF
TGTGCCAGCAGCACACAGGGGAACACTGAAGCTTTCTTT
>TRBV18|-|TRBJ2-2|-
CASSPREGELFF
TGTGCCAGCTCACCCCGGGAAGGGGAGCTGTTTTTT
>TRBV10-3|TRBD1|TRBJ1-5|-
CAIARDSNGPQHF
TGTGCCATCGCAAGGGACAGTAACGGACCCCAGCATTTT
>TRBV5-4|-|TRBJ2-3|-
CASSLVGNEDTQYF
TGTGCCAGCAGCTTGGTGGGAAACGAAGATACGCAGTATTTT
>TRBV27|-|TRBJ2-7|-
CASSWRPDHYEQYF
TGTGCCAGCAGTTGGCGGCCCGATCACTACGAGCAGTACTTC
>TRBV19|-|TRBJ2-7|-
CASSIGGSEQYF
TGTGCCAGTAGTATCGGGGGTTCCGAGCAGTACTTC
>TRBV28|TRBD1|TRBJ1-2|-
CASSLKGAGYGYTF
TGTGCCAGCAGTTTGAAGGGGGCGGGCTATGGCTACACCTTC
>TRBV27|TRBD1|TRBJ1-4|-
CASSFHRGTTNEKLFF
TGTGCCAGCAGTTTTCACAGGGGGACAACTAATGAAAAACTGTTTTTT